This T cell receptor (beta chain) was documented in a study of blood T cell repertoires in COVID-19. Turning to the study itself: The United States, Italy and Spain provided the acute and convalescent COVID-19 samples.

Trimming stripped 7 bases from V and 0 bases from J, with 15 bases between. Germline loops: CDR1 MDHEN, CDR2 SYDVKM. This CDR3 is 16 amino acids long. Across about two dozen US areas, participants ranged in age from roughly 18 to 95 years. The study counted Cohort 3 donors as recovered given two negative PCRs, clearance, or symptom resolution. Methods used by the authors: Cell counts per sample came from amplifying reference gene primers. Measured with immunoSEQ multiplex PCR; TCRdb has only the in-frame clones, and not every one. That table furnishes V, J and clone size, whereas the DNA furnished D and trimming. The data hold fewer than 350,000 clones, with approximately 91% observed a single time.

This sequence originates from a woman aged 35 to 49 who had recovered from COVID-19. This chain uses TRBV28 with TRBJ2-2; TRBD2 might be the D (7 bases). Sequencing was performed on PBMCs or T cells enriched from blood (not recorded which). The CDR3 DNA reads as TGTGCCAGCAAACCTCCCGGGGGGCCGAACACCGGGGAGCTGTTTTTT. This sequence encodes CASKPPGGPNTGELFF.